This entry lists 32 T cell receptor beta chains sequenced from one sample in a study of response to subunit inactivated influenza vaccine. TCRdb called the RT-PCR reads again in MiXCR, with one record for every CDR3 protein. This sample has 860,000 or so distinct CDR3 sequences; over 20% occur once, and the top ten carry roughly 10%. The sequences come from PBMCs from blood, collected 5 to 6 days after vaccination. These receptors were collected from a man in his forties or fifties who received an inactivated influenza vaccine.

This clonotype was found a few times. The chain uses TRBV5-1 and TRBJ2-1, with 10 bases that match TRBD2. The CDR3 covers 16 residues. CDR1 is SGHRS and CDR2 is YFSETQ in the germline V gene. V lost 7 bases, J lost 8 bases, and 15 bases stayed unmatched. CDR3 coding DNA: TGCGCCAGCGGATCACAACCAGCGGGAGGGAGCGATGAGCAGTTCTTC. This sequence encodes CASGSQPAGGSDEQFF.

The chain carries TRBV24-1 and TRBJ2-2; TRBD2 is a possible D gene (5 bases). V lost 10 bases to trimming and J lost 4 bases, with 15 bases between them. In germline, CDR1 is KGHDR, CDR2 SFDVKD. This CDR3 has 14 amino acids. The CDR3 sequence: CATRGTGFTGELFF. In DNA, the CDR3 is TGTGCCACTCGAGGTACGGGGTTCACCGGGGAGCTGTTTTTT.

This clonotype was recorded a few times. V and J are TRBV7-2 and TRBJ2-2; D call uncertain. The CDR3 is made up of 13 amino acids. Germline V gene data show CDR1 as SGHTA and CDR2 as FQGNSA. The V and J ends lost 5 bases and 5 bases respectively, with 9 bases between them. The CDR3 sequence: CASSAGPTGELFF. The CDR3 coding sequence is TGTGCCAGCAGCGCCGGGCCAACCGGGGAGCTGTTTTTT.

This clonotype turned up a few times. In nucleotides, the CDR3 is TGTGCCACCAGCAGGGTGACAGGGGGAAAATCACCCCTCCACTTT. Encoded protein: CATSRVTGGKSPLHF. The gene calls are TRBV15 and TRBJ1-6; TRBD1 matches 9 bases. The ends lost 3 bases at V and 10 bases at J; junction bases unmatched: 7. There are 15 residues in the CDR3. Germline V lookup: CDR1 LNHNV, CDR2 YYDKDF (reference sequence).

The chain is built from TRBV3-1 and TRBJ2-3, with D unclear. The V gene lost 0 bases and the J gene lost 2 bases, with 12 bases spanning the gap. CDR3 length equals 16 residues. The germline CDR1 and CDR2 sequences are LGHDT and YNNKEL (reference sequence). The CDR3 bases are TGTGCCAGCAGCCAAGATCCTCTCCTCTTCACAGATACGCAGTATTTT. It is translated as CASSQDPLLFTDTQYF.

The sample holds many counts of this clonotype. The chain recombines TRBV12-3 or TRBV12-4 with TRBJ2-3; 8 bases match TRBD2. Trimming took 6 bases from V and 1 from J; bases not matched to a gene: 9. This CDR3 contains 16 residues. CDR3 sequence reads: CASSPGVTSGTDTQYF. CDR3 nucleotide sequence: TGTGCCAGCAGCCCCGGGGTGACTAGCGGCACAGATACGCAGTATTTT.

The chain links TRBV6-2 or TRBV6-3 to TRBJ2-3; D is uncertain. Germline lookup yields CDR1 MNHEY and CDR2 SVGEGT. The CDR3 is 14 amino acids. Trimming removed 2 bases from V and 8 bases from J, with 14 bases in between. CDR3 residues: CASSYVTRESTQYF. CDR3 DNA: TGTGCCAGCAGTTACGTGACCCGTGAGAGTACGCAGTATTTT.

On this clonotype itself: At one of its ends the junction is not consistent with the germline gene, which may arise from a read error. The genes are TRBV4-3 and TRBJ1-2; no clear D gene. The CDR3 contains 12 residues. The germline V gene has CDR1 LGHNA and CDR2 YSLEER. CDR3 region: CASSQDWTTVAF. In DNA form, the CDR3 reads TGCGCCAGCAGCCAAGATTGGACTACAGTTGCCTTC.

The sample holds a few counts of this clonotype. The gene calls are TRBV20-1 and TRBJ2-7; 9 bases match TRBD1. CDR3 length: 14 residues. J gave up 3 bases and V 6 bases, and 9 bases lay outside the gene matches. The germline gives CDR1 DFQATT, CDR2 SNEGSKA (reference sequence). CDR3 in DNA: TGCAGTGCCAAGGGACAGGGCAACCGCTACGAGCAGTACTTC. Translation gives CSAKGQGNRYEQYF.

This clonotype was found a few times. The CDR3: CASSLSQQVVSEQFF. The CDR3 DNA is TGCGCCAGCAGCTTGTCTCAACAGGTTGTGAGTGAGCAGTTCTTC. J is TRBJ2-1 and V is TRBV5-1; TRBD1 is a possible D gene (5 bases). The V and J ends lost 1 base and 9 bases respectively, with 17 bases between them. Per germline, CDR1 SGHRS and CDR2 YFSETQ. This CDR3 contains 15 residues.

The chain is built from TRBV3-1 and TRBJ2-6; D not certain. The V end was cut by 1 base, the J end by 0 bases, with 19 bases between. This CDR3 comprises 20 residues. Germline CDR1 and CDR2: LGHDT and YNNKEL (reference sequence). CDR3: CASSQGYRVERDSGANVLTF. The CDR3, as DNA: TGTGCCAGCAGCCAAGGATATCGGGTGGAAAGAGACTCTGGGGCCAACGTCCTGACTTTC.

The chain recombines TRBV7-2 with TRBJ2-3; 9 nucleotides match TRBD1. With V trimmed by 1 base and J by 2 bases, 4 bases remained unmatched. The CDR3 totals 16 residues. Germline CDR1 SGHTA, CDR2 FQGNSA. The CDR3 DNA reads TGTGCCAGCAGCTTAGAAGGACAGGGGTTCACAGATACGCAGTATTTT. This translates into CASSLEGQGFTDTQYF. The variable domain in full, with the rest retrieved from reference TRBV7-2 and TRBJ2-3, is GAGVSQSPSNKVTEKGKDVELRCDPISGHTALYWYRQSLGQGLEFLIYFQGNSAPDKSGLPSDRFSAERTGGSVSTLTIQRTQQEDSAVYLCASSLEGQGFTDTQYFGPGTRLTVL.

This clonotype was detected only a few times. The genes are TRBV3-1 and TRBJ2-5; D gene uncertain. The V gene's germline CDR1 is LGHDT and CDR2 YNNKEL (reference sequence). The V end lost 0 bases, the J end lost 3 bases, and 5 bases lay between the germline ends. There are 13 residues in the CDR3. CDR3 in amino acids: CASSQDVEETQYF. The CDR3 region has the DNA TGTGCCAGCAGCCAAGATGTTGAAGAGACCCAGTACTTC.

This clonotype appeared a few times. J is TRBJ2-2 and V is TRBV7-2, with 7 nucleotides matching TRBD1. CDR3 length: 18 amino acids. Per germline, CDR1 SGHTA and CDR2 FQGNSA. V was pared by 0 bases and J by 2 bases, with 9 bases of the junction left unmatched. In nucleotides, the CDR3 is TGTGCCAGCAGCTTAGCCCTCGGACAGGCGATTAACACCGGGGAGCTGTTTTTT. Amino acid sequence: CASSLALGQAINTGELFF.

This clonotype has just a few counts. This sequence joins TRBV10-1 and TRBJ2-5; 9 nucleotides match TRBD2. The germline CDR1 and CDR2 sequences are WNHNN and SYGVQD (reference sequence). This CDR3 has 15 amino acids. After removal of 3 bases from V and 1 base from J, the junction contained 3 bases not matched to a gene. The CDR3 loop reads CASSDQTSGQETQYF. CDR3 bases: TGCGCCAGCAGTGATCAGACTAGCGGCCAAGAGACCCAGTACTTC.

This clonotype has just a few counts. The chain couples TRBV7-9 to TRBJ2-1; 7 nucleotides align to TRBD1. The CDR3 covers 15 residues. V trimming: 6 bases; J trimming: 0 bases; junction bases outside the gene matches: 5. Germline assignment: CDR1 SEHNR and CDR2 FQNEAQ (reference sequence). CDR3 residues: CASSQRDSSYNEQFF. CDR3 DNA: TGTGCCAGCAGTCAGAGGGACAGCTCCTACAATGAGCAGTTCTTC. Full variable domain (rest looked up from reference TRBV7-9 and TRBJ2-1): DTGVSQNPRHKITKRGQNVTFRCDPISEHNRLYWYRQTLGQGPEFLTYFQNEAQLEKSRLLSDRFSAERPKGSFSTLEIQRTEQGDSAMYLCASSQRDSSYNEQFFGPGTRLTVL.

The chain is built from TRBV27 and TRBJ2-2; 12 nucleotides agree with TRBD1. Germline V gives CDR1 MNHEY, CDR2 SMNVEV (reference sequence). J lost 1 base, V lost 0 bases, and 9 bases had no gene match. The CDR3 sequence is 20 residues long. The CDR3 region has the DNA TGTGCCAGCAGTTTATCTGTGGGACAGGGGGCATTTAGGAACACCGGGGAGCTGTTTTTT. Translation gives CASSLSVGQGAFRNTGELFF.

The sample holds a few counts of this clonotype. The rearrangement uses TRBV5-5 and TRBJ2-3; 9 nucleotides align to TRBD2. Germline V gene lookup returns CDR1 SGHKS and CDR2 YYEKEE (reference sequence). J was trimmed by 3 bases and V by 2 bases; bases with no gene match: 10. The CDR3 has 17 residues. The CDR3 DNA is TGTGCCAGCAGCTTTCAAATAGCGGGAGAGAGGACAGATACGCAGTATTTT. This gives the protein CASSFQIAGERTDTQYF.

In this sample, this clonotype turned up many times. J is TRBJ2-1 and V is TRBV5-1; 13 positions agree with TRBD2. Germline CDR1 and CDR2: SGHRS and YFSETQ. Trimming cost V 2 bases and J 6 bases; bases outside gene matches: 2. This CDR3 comprises 15 residues. The DNA of the CDR3 is TGCGCCAGCAGCTTACTAGCGGGAGGGCCCAATGAGCAGTTCTTC. This codes for CASSLLAGGPNEQFF.

The J gene is TRBJ2-1, the V gene TRBV5-1, with 14 bases aligning to TRBD2. The CDR3 has 15 residues. CDR1 and CDR2 (germline): SGHRS, YFSETQ. With 4 bases clipped from V and 8 bases from J, the junction kept 5 bases outside the gene matches. CDR3 DNA sequence: TGCGCCAGCAGCCTAAGGGGACTAGCGGGAGATGAGCAGTTCTTC. Translated, it gives CASSLRGLAGDEQFF.

This clonotype was seen more than once but under ten times. The rearrangement uses TRBV4-1 and TRBJ1-2; unclear D gene. From germline, CDR1 is MGHRA and CDR2 YSYEKL. V lost 1 base, J lost 5 bases, and 17 bases lay in between. The CDR3 length is 16 residues. The CDR3: CASSQVRAGIGYGYTF. The CDR3 coding sequence is TGCGCCAGCAGCCAAGTAAGAGCAGGAATAGGGTATGGCTACACCTTC.

This chain links TRBV6-2 or TRBV6-3 with TRBJ2-7, with D possibly matching TRBD2 (7 bases). Germline lookup yields CDR1 MNHEY and CDR2 SVGEGT. This CDR3 is 16 amino acids long. Trimming pared 0 bases from V and 0 bases from J, leaving 12 bases between. CDR3 protein: CASSYSPGGTSYEQYF. As DNA, the CDR3 is TGTGCCAGCAGTTACTCGCCGGGGGGCACCTCCTACGAGCAGTACTTC.

This clonotype has only a few counts. V is TRBV20-1 and J is TRBJ2-3, with D unresolved. This CDR3 has 14 amino acids. Germline CDR1 reads DFQATT; CDR2 reads SNEGSKA (reference sequence). V shed 2 bases and J shed 1 base, with 10 bases lying between them. In nucleotides, the CDR3 is TGCAGTGCTAGATTCATGGCTGGCACAGATACGCAGTATTTT. Protein sequence: CSARFMAGTDTQYF.

This clonotype was detected ten times or more. The rearrangement links TRBV5-1 to TRBJ2-3, with D tentatively TRBD2 (5 bases). The germline V gene has CDR1 SGHRS and CDR2 YFSETQ. V lost 1 base to trimming and J lost 1 base, with 7 bases between them. The CDR3 spans 14 residues. CDR3 loop: CASSLRTGTDTQYF. CDR3 sequence (DNA): TGCGCCAGCAGCTTGCGGACTGGCACAGATACGCAGTATTTT.

This clonotype has at least ten counts. The rearrangement uses TRBV6-1 and TRBJ2-7; 7 bases map to TRBD2. In germline, CDR1 is MNHNS, CDR2 SASEGT. Trimming removed 5 bases from V and 7 bases from J; junction bases left unmatched: 17. CDR3 size: 16 residues. This CDR3 reads CASSSGLGRVMREQYF. CDR3 sequence (DNA): TGTGCCAGCAGTAGCGGACTAGGGCGGGTTATGAGGGAGCAGTACTTC.

CDR3 in DNA: TGTGCCAGCAGCAAAGCGGACAGGGGGCGGACAGATACGCAGTATTTT. Protein sequence: CASSKADRGRTDTQYF. The rearrangement joins TRBV21-1 to TRBJ2-3; TRBD1 is the table's D call and was not checked against the DNA. TRBV21-1 is an annotated pseudogene. CDR3 length: 16 residues.

This clonotype showed up just a few times. This chain uses TRBV7-9 with TRBJ2-5; maybe TRBD1 (5 bases). The CDR3 length is 15 residues. V was clipped by 1 base and J by 5 bases, with 14 bases between them. The V gene's germline CDR1 is SEHNR and CDR2 FQNEAQ (reference sequence). This CDR3 reads CASSLDQGRSETQYF. In nucleotides, the CDR3 is TGTGCCAGCAGCTTAGACCAGGGTCGGTCGGAGACCCAGTACTTC.

The chain has TRBV20-1 and TRBJ2-1; 13 bases map to TRBD2. The CDR3 contains 13 residues. The germline V gene has CDR1 DFQATT and CDR2 SNEGSKA (reference sequence). J lost 10 bases, V lost 6 bases, and 6 bases had no gene match. This chain's CDR3 is CSARTSGSAEQFF. CDR3 DNA: TGCAGTGCGAGGACTAGCGGGAGCGCGGAGCAGTTCTTC.

The gene calls are TRBV24-1 and TRBJ1-2; D perhaps matches TRBD1 (5 bases). V was pared by 0 bases and J by 4 bases, with 8 bases between. This CDR3 is built from 14 residues. Germline V CDR1 and CDR2: KGHDR, SFDVKD. CDR3 nucleotides: TGTGCCACCAGTGATTTGAGACAGACCTATGGCTACACCTTC. It encodes CATSDLRQTYGYTF.

In its sample, this clonotype was seen once. The chain recombines TRBV4-3 with TRBJ1-4; D may be TRBD1 (5 bases). In germline, CDR1 is LGHNA, CDR2 YSLEER. Trimming left V 1 base short and J 0 bases short, with 9 bases between. This CDR3 has 16 residues. CDR3 region: CASSQVPGPTNEKLFF. As DNA, the CDR3 is TGCGCCAGCAGCCAAGTCCCGGGGCCAACTAATGAAAAACTGTTTTTT.

The V call is TRBV12-3 or TRBV12-4, the J call TRBJ1-4, with a tentative D call TRBD1 (6 bases). V was pared by 6 bases and J by 4 bases, with 12 bases between. The length of the CDR3 is 14 residues. CDR3 protein: CASRWTEFNEKLFF. The CDR3 nucleotides read TGTGCCAGCAGGTGGACAGAGTTTAATGAAAAACTGTTTTTT.

The chain carries TRBV10-3 and TRBJ2-5; D is undetermined. The CDR3 has 14 residues. The germline V and J ends were trimmed by 0 bases and 5 bases, with 10 bases remaining between them. CDR1 and CDR2 (germline): ENHRY, SYGVKD. DNA for the CDR3: TGTGCCATCAGTGAGTCGGGAAAGCCCGAGACCCAGTACTTC. It specifies CAISESGKPETQYF.